This T cell receptor (beta chain) was sequenced for a study of shared clonotypes between healthy human individuals. Study background: Donors were a couple of women and a few men aged 18 to 49.

Only in-frame clones appear in the TCRdb table, and some are missing; sequencing was by immunoSEQ multiplex PCR. The data show about 2.4 million clones, 93% seen once. The CDR3 contains 16 residues. Trimming took 3 bases from V and 1 from J; bases not matched to a gene: 5. CDR1 is SGHDT, CDR2 YYEEEE, per germline. The clonotype originates from a man aged 18 to 29 in good health. Some clones in this sample may be carry-over from other donors' samples. The sequencing input was naive CD4+ T cells from PBMCs. Subset reported: CD45RA+ positively selected. The J gene is TRBJ1-2, the V gene TRBV5-6, with 11 bases fitting TRBD1. CDR3: CASSWGTGGFNYGYTF. The CDR3 DNA reads as TGTGCCAGCAGCTGGGGGACAGGGGGTTTTAACTATGGCTACACCTTC.